The 29 T cell receptor beta chains in this list originate from one sample, sequenced in a study of cytomegalovirus exposure and HLA in healthy donors. With 60 Vbeta and 13 Jbeta primers, the PCR was carried out. Sequencing was performed with immunoSEQ multiplex PCR; in TCRdb, only in-frame clones are kept and a portion is missing. This sample carries 150,000 to 200,000 clones, nearly 80% of them seen once, and the ten largest clones take about a tenth. The sequencing input was PBMCs. Receptors originate from a man aged 18 to 29 in good health and CMV-seropositive.

This clone was seen a single time. This chain joins TRBV23-1 and TRBJ2-7; the D gene is possibly TRBD2 (5 bases). TRBV23-1 qualifies as an ORF whose function is uncertain. Between the trimmed V and J ends, which lost 4 bases and 2 bases, there was a span of 30 bases. CDR3 length equals 20 residues. The CDR3 DNA is TGCGCCAGCAGTCTGGGAACTAGTGGGTTGTTCGCCGTCCCTACCTACGAGCAGTACTTC. This translates into CASSLGTSGLFAVPTYEQYF.

The V call is TRBV30, the J call TRBJ1-1; a possible D gene is TRBD1 (6 bases). Germline V gives CDR1 GTSNPN, CDR2 SVGIG (reference sequence). V was shortened by 2 bases and J by 0 bases, with 7 bases between the two germline ends. This CDR3 is 13 amino acids long. Here the CDR3 DNA reads TGTGCCTGGAGTAACAGGGTGAACACTGAAGCTTTCTTT. It codes for CAWSNRVNTEAFF.

Concerning this clone: This sample includes further DNA sequences coding for the same CDR3. The chain employs TRBV29-1 and TRBJ2-3; TRBD1 aligns across 10 bases. Germline V CDR1 and CDR2: SQVTM, ANQGSEA. CDR3 length: 15 residues. V shed 6 bases and J 1 base; nucleotides not matched to a gene: 7. As DNA, the CDR3 is TGCAGCGTGGATGGACAGGGGGTGGGCACAGATACGCAGTATTTT. Its translation is CSVDGQGVGTDTQYF.

DNA of the CDR3: TGTGCCAGCAGTGAATGGCCAGAAAAACTGTTTTTT. It specifies CASSEWPEKLFF. The rearrangement links TRBV2 to TRBJ1-4; D not certain. The CDR3 is 12 residues long. V dropped 2 bases and J dropped 8 bases, with 6 bases sitting between them. CDR1 and CDR2 from the germline V gene are SNHLY and FYNNEI. Looking up the rest from reference TRBV2 and TRBJ1-4 gives the full variable domain: EPEVTQTPSHQVTQMGQEVILRCVPISNHLYFYWYRQILGQKVEFLVSFYNNEISEKSEIFDDQFSVERPDGSNFTLKIRSTKLEDSAMYFCASSEWPEKLFFGSGTQLSVL.

This clone turned up a few times. The V call is TRBV5-1, the J call TRBJ2-7; tentative D call: TRBD1 (7 bases). The germline V gene has CDR1 SGHRS and CDR2 YFSETQ. This CDR3 spans 15 amino acids. The V gene lost 4 bases and the J gene lost 2 bases, with 16 bases spanning the gap. CDR3 sequence (DNA): TGCGCCAGCAGCCTATTTCAGGGGGGACCCTACGAGCAGTACTTC. Translated: CASSLFQGGPYEQYF.

CDR3 in amino acids: CASSPSFGLSGNTIYF. The CDR3 DNA reads TGTGCCAGCAGCCCGAGCTTCGGACTGTCTGGAAACACCATATATTTT. The J gene is TRBJ1-3, the V gene TRBV9; D not certain. CDR3 size: 16 residues. Germline V lookup: CDR1 SGDLS, CDR2 YYNGEE. Trimming took 4 bases from V and 1 from J, leaving 15 bases between them.

J is TRBJ2-1 and V is TRBV7-9; tentative D call: TRBD1 (6 bases). Germline V gene sequence: CDR1 SEHNR, CDR2 FQNEAQ (reference sequence). The CDR3 is made up of 13 amino acids. The V and J ends lost 5 bases and 5 bases respectively, with 10 bases between them. This CDR3 reads CASSQGYNNEQFF. The CDR3 nucleotides read TGTGCCAGCAGCCAGGGGTACAACAATGAGCAGTTCTTC.

This chain links TRBV15 with TRBJ2-7; D is undetermined. V lost 0 bases, J lost 7 bases, and 13 bases lay in between. The V gene's germline CDR1 is LNHNV and CDR2 YYDKDF (reference sequence). This CDR3 region has 14 residues. The CDR3 is CATSRDRAELEQYF. DNA for the CDR3: TGTGCCACCAGCAGAGATCGAGCCGAGTTGGAGCAGTACTTC.

In DNA, the CDR3 is TGTGCCAGCAGCTTGGGGACAGGGGGCGACGTCCTGACTTTC. It codes for CASSLGTGGDVLTF. The chain joins TRBV7-6 to TRBJ2-6; 12 bases agree with TRBD1. The CDR3 spans 14 residues. The germline V gene has CDR1 SGHVS and CDR2 FNYEAQ. V shed 3 bases and J 11 bases; nucleotides not matched to a gene: 2.

The chain recombines TRBV6-5 with TRBJ2-7; a weak D match, TRBD2 (7 bases). The CDR3 is made up of 14 amino acids. The V end lost 6 bases, the J end lost 4 bases, and 16 bases lay between the germline ends. CDR1 is MNHEY and CDR2 is SVGAGI in the germline V gene. DNA for the CDR3: TGTGCCAGCAGCAAAACGGGGGGCCTTTACGAGCAGTACTTC. It translates to CASSKTGGLYEQYF.

The V gene is TRBV27, the J gene TRBJ2-7; 7 nucleotides line up with TRBD2. The trim removed 6 bases at V and 2 bases at J, leaving 10 bases unmatched. This CDR3 region has 15 residues. Germline V lookup: CDR1 MNHEY, CDR2 SMNVEV (reference sequence). CDR3 in amino acids: CASSTGGREPYEQYF. The CDR3 DNA reads as TGTGCCAGCAGCACCGGAGGGCGGGAGCCCTACGAGCAGTACTTC.

This clone was seen a few times. The chain uses TRBV5-1 and TRBJ2-1; no clear D gene. Between the trimmed V and J ends, which lost 3 bases and 0 bases, there was a span of 16 bases. Germline loops: CDR1 SGHRS, CDR2 YFSETQ. The CDR3 consists of 17 residues. The CDR3 protein is CASSSNGGVSSYNEQFF. The CDR3 coding sequence is TGCGCCAGCAGCTCGAATGGCGGCGTGAGCTCCTACAATGAGCAGTTCTTC.

V usage is TRBV10-2 and J usage is TRBJ1-1; D is perhaps TRBD1 (5 bases). Per germline, CDR1 WSHSY and CDR2 SAAADI. Trimming took off 4 bases at V and 12 bases at J, with 18 bases between the two ends. The CDR3 loop spans 13 amino acids. The CDR3 here is CASSVPGAGETFF. DNA for the CDR3: TGCGCCAGCAGTGTCCCCGGGGCGGGGGAAACTTTCTTT.

The chain couples TRBV4-2 to TRBJ1-6, with TRBD1 matching over 9 bases. The ends lost 2 bases at V and 1 base at J; junction bases unmatched: 6. The CDR3 length is 18 residues. Germline V gene lookup returns CDR1 LGHNA and CDR2 YNFKEQ. The CDR3 DNA reads as TGTGCCAGCAGCCAAATCGGGACAGGGAGATCCTATAATTCACCCCTCCACTTT. It encodes CASSQIGTGRSYNSPLHF.

The chain combines TRBV7-2 with TRBJ2-7; 8 bases are shared with TRBD1. The CDR3 sequence is 14 residues long. With V trimmed by 1 base and J by 4 bases, 3 bases remained unmatched. In germline, CDR1 is SGHTA, CDR2 FQGNSA. CDR3 nucleotides: TGTGCCAGCAGCTTAGAGGACAGGGCTTACGAGCAGTACTTC. Protein product: CASSLEDRAYEQYF.

The V and J genes are TRBV5-1 and TRBJ2-7, with 9 positions matching TRBD1. There are 15 residues in the CDR3. The germline V gene encodes CDR1 SGHRS and CDR2 YFSETQ. The ends lost 3 bases at V and 9 bases at J; junction bases unmatched: 13. CDR3 protein: CASSSWGQGKVGQYF. The CDR3, as DNA: TGCGCCAGCAGCTCCTGGGGACAGGGAAAGGTGGGGCAGTACTTC.

The chain is built from TRBV6-5 and TRBJ2-2; D not certain. Germline assignment: CDR1 MNHEY and CDR2 SVGAGI. V was cut by 4 bases and J by 5 bases, with 5 bases left in between. The CDR3 contains 12 residues. This CDR3 reads CASSLSTGELFF. The CDR3 DNA is TGTGCCAGCAGTTTATCGACCGGGGAGCTGTTTTTT.

The V call is TRBV13, the J call TRBJ2-1; 8 bases fit TRBD1. The germline V gene encodes CDR1 PRHDT and CDR2 FYEKMQ (reference sequence). The CDR3 spans 15 residues. The V and J ends lost 6 bases and 8 bases, in that order; junction bases with no gene match: 12. CDR3 in amino acids: CASRGPPDRVHEQFF. CDR3 DNA: TGTGCCAGCAGAGGTCCACCGGACAGGGTCCATGAGCAGTTCTTC.

The chain couples TRBV2 to TRBJ2-5; D may be TRBD2 (6 bases). In germline, CDR1 is SNHLY, CDR2 FYNNEI. The CDR3 contains 14 residues. V was clipped by 2 bases and J by 9 bases, with 16 bases between them. This CDR3 is CASSELWLAMAQYF. Here the CDR3 DNA reads TGTGCCAGCAGTGAATTGTGGCTAGCGATGGCCCAGTACTTC.

V and J are TRBV6-1 and TRBJ2-2, with a possible D match to TRBD2 (5 bases). Germline-derived CDR1 and CDR2 are MNHNS and SASEGT. This CDR3 comprises 15 residues. Trimming pared 6 bases from V and 0 bases from J, leaving 11 bases between. The CDR3 region is CASSRTRANTGELFF. The CDR3 DNA follows: TGTGCCAGCAGCCGAACTAGGGCGAACACCGGGGAGCTGTTTTTT.

Remarks on this clone: Other DNA sequences of this sample code for an identical CDR3. The chain couples TRBV6-6 to TRBJ1-1; D is unresolved. CDR1 is MNHNY and CDR2 is SVGAGI in the germline V gene (reference sequence). V was clipped by 2 bases and J by 1 base, with 5 bases between them. CDR3 length: 13 amino acids. CDR3 region: CASSYGRNTEAFF. The CDR3 DNA is TGTGCCAGCAGTTACGGCCGGAACACTGAAGCTTTCTTT.

This clone was counted between two and nine times. V gene TRBV7-2 combines with J gene TRBJ2-7; TRBD2 agrees at 10 bases. V was clipped by 5 bases and J by 4 bases; unmatched bases: 5. Germline-derived CDR1 and CDR2 are SGHTA and FQGNSA. CDR3 size: 14 residues. CDR3 sequence: CASSLGLAIYEQYF. CDR3 DNA sequence: TGTGCCAGCAGCCTGGGACTAGCGATATACGAGCAGTACTTC.

The chain combines TRBV6-6 with TRBJ1-1; D unclear. The V gene's germline CDR1 is MNHNY and CDR2 SVGAGI (reference sequence). The germline V and J ends were trimmed by 8 bases and 5 bases, with 15 bases remaining between them. The CDR3 contains 13 residues. This chain's CDR3 is CASHPFFGTEAFF. CDR3 DNA sequence: TGTGCCAGCCACCCATTTTTCGGGACTGAAGCTTTCTTT.

The J gene is TRBJ1-4, the V gene TRBV4-3; no clear D gene. The V end was cut by 0 bases, the J end by 8 bases, with 16 bases between. The germline gives CDR1 LGHNA, CDR2 YSLEER. The CDR3 is 16 amino acids. The chain's CDR3 is CASSQDPRALGEKLFF. CDR3 DNA sequence: TGCGCCAGCAGCCAAGATCCCCGAGCCCTCGGGGAAAAACTGTTTTTT.

The chain uses TRBV5-8 and TRBJ1-4, with 7 nucleotides matching TRBD1. CDR3 length: 15 residues. Germline V lookup: CDR1 SGHTS, CDR2 YDEGEE. With 4 bases clipped from V and 7 bases from J, the junction kept 10 bases outside the gene matches. CDR3 in amino acids: CASSLMTGPREKLFF. The DNA of the CDR3 is TGTGCCAGCAGCCTTATGACAGGGCCCCGTGAAAAACTGTTTTTT.

V and J are TRBV13 and TRBJ2-3; D perhaps matches TRBD2 (5 bases). There are 15 residues in the CDR3. Germline-derived CDR1 and CDR2 are PRHDT and FYEKMQ (reference sequence). V was clipped by 2 bases and J by 1 base, with 10 bases between them. The CDR3 nucleotides are TGTGCCAGCAGCTTACGGGGAGAGGGCACAGATACGCAGTATTTT. Its translation: CASSLRGEGTDTQYF.

Note on this clone: The conserved final phenylalanine or tryptophan is absent from the CDR3, which likely points to a read error. V is TRBV9 and J is TRBJ1-1; 7 nucleotides match TRBD1. V lost 0 bases to trimming and J lost 5 bases; unmatched junction nucleotides: 7. Per the germline V gene, CDR1 is SGDLS and CDR2 is YYNGEE. The CDR3 runs 15 residues. The CDR3 sequence is CASSVGGTASTEAFL. The CDR3 region has the DNA TGTGCCAGCAGCGTAGGGGGGACAGCGAGTACTGAAGCTTTCCTT.

The genes are TRBV9 and TRBJ2-3, with D hard to call. CDR1 is SGDLS, CDR2 YYNGEE, per germline. The CDR3 extends over 14 amino acids. The V gene lost 0 bases and the J gene lost 0 bases, with 5 bases spanning the gap. DNA for the CDR3: TGTGCCAGCAGCGTAGCTTCCAGCACAGATACGCAGTATTTT. It specifies CASSVASSTDTQYF.

The chain uses TRBV7-8 and TRBJ2-1; 10 bases match TRBD1. V shed 5 bases and J 4 bases; nucleotides not matched to a gene: 5. Per germline, CDR1 SGHVS and CDR2 FQNEAQ. The CDR3 runs to 15 residues. The CDR3 loop reads CASSQDRGLYNEQFF. In nucleotides, the CDR3 is TGTGCCAGCAGCCAAGACAGGGGGCTTTACAATGAGCAGTTCTTC.